The subject of this entry is one TCR beta chain. No antigen is known for it. PCR employed 60 Vbeta and 13 Jbeta primers. The data were produced by immunoSEQ multiplex PCR, yet TCRdb's version contains in-frame clones alone and is incomplete. This sample's table has roughly 100,000 clones. The data stem from a study of cytomegalovirus exposure and HLA in healthy donors. The CDR3 runs 15 residues. Germline CDR1 SNHLY, CDR2 FYNNEI. V was shortened by 3 bases and J by 5 bases, with 16 bases between the two germline ends. Study-level points and caveats: The majority of TCR sequences were rare, yet some public TCRs appeared in many donors. Association with HLA alleles at 0.05 false discovery rate was found for roughly 17,000 TCR beta sequences in a later analysis.

The specimen sequenced was PBMCs. This clonotype was sampled from a man aged 35 to 55 in good health and CMV-seronegative. The chain couples TRBV2 to TRBJ2-5, with D possibly being TRBD2 (6 bases). The CDR3: CASSEWRGRMETQYF. CDR3 sequence (DNA): TGTGCCAGCAGTGAGTGGCGGGGCCGGATGGAGACCCAGTACTTC.